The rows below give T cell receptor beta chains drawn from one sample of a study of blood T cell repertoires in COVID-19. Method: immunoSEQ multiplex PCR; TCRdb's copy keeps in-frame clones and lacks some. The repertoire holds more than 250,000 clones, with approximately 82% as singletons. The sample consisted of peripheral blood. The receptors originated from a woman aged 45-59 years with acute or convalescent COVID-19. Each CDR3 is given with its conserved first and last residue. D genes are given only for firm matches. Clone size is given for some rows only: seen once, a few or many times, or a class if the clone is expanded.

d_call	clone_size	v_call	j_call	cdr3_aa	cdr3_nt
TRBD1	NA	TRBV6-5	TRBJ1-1	CASSSGQGDTEAFF	TGTGCCAGCAGTTCTGGACAGGGAGACACTGAAGCTTTCTTT
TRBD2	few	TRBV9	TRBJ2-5	CASRPGGSGIQETQYF	TGTGCCAGCAGGCCAGGTGGTAGCGGGATCCAAGAGACCCAGTACTTC
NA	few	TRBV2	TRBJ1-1	CASSEGSHPEAFF	TGTGCCAGCAGTGAGGGCAGTCACCCTGAAGCTTTCTTT
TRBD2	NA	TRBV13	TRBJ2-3	CASSGLAGGLIDTQYF	TGTGCCAGCAGCGGACTAGCGGGGGGGCTTATAGATACGCAGTATTTT
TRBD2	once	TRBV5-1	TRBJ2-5	CASSLGTSGGETQYF	TGCGCCAGCAGCTTAGGGACTAGCGGGGGAGAGACCCAGTACTTC
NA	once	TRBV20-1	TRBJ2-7	CSATGVYEQYF	TGCAGTGCTACGGGGGTATACGAGCAGTACTTC
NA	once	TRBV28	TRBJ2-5	CASSSDRRTQYF	TGTGCCAGCAGTTCAGACCGGAGGACCCAGTACTTC
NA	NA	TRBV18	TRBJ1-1	CASSEGVNTEAFF	TGTGCCAGCTCAGAAGGGGTGAACACTGAAGCTTTCTTT
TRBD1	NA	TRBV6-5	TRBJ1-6	CASSYSTGDGGSPLHF	TGTGCCAGCAGTTACTCGACAGGGGACGGCGGTTCACCCCTCCACTTT
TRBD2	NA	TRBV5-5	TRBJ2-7	CASRPWGSGSSYEQYF	TGTGCCAGCAGGCCCTGGGGCAGCGGGAGTTCCTACGAGCAGTACTTC
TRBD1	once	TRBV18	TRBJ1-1	CASSPVQGAQIRDTEAFF	TGTGCCAGCTCACCTGTTCAGGGGGCGCAAATTCGGGACACTGAAGCTTTCTTT
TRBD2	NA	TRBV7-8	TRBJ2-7	CASSLARLAGGQYF	TGTGCCAGCAGCTTAGCGCGATTAGCGGGAGGGCAGTACTTC
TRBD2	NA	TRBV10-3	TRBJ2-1	CATMSSLADNEQFF	TGTGCCACCATGAGTAGTCTAGCGGACAATGAGCAGTTCTTC
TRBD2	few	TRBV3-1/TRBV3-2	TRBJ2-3	CASSLGLAGLDTQYF	TGTGCCAGCAGCCTGGGACTAGCGGGGTTAGATACGCAGTATTTT
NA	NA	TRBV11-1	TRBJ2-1	CASSSRSLGGVNEQFF	TGTGCCAGCAGCTCAAGGTCCCTAGGGGGAGTCAATGAGCAGTTCTTC
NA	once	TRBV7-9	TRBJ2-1	CASSAREPEQFF	TGTGCCAGCAGCGCCCGGGAACCTGAGCAGTTCTTC
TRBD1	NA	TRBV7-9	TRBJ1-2	CASSPPGQSYYGYTF	TGTGCCAGCAGCCCCCCGGGACAGTCATACTATGGCTACACCTTC
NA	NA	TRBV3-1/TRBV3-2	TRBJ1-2	CASSLNGRNGYTF	TGTGCCAGCAGCCTCAACGGGAGGAATGGCTACACCTTC
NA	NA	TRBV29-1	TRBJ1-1	CSVAGSRDTEAFF	TGCAGCGTCGCAGGGTCCAGGGACACTGAAGCTTTCTTT
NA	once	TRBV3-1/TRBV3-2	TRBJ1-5	CASSQSRDQPQHF	TGTGCCAGCAGCCAATCGCGGGATCAGCCCCAGCATTTT
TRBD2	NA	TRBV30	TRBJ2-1	CAWSRYAGTTHNEQFF	TGTGCCTGGAGTAGGTACGCCGGGACTACCCACAATGAGCAGTTCTTC
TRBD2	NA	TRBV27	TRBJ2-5	CASSLRGGRETQYF	TGTGCCAGCAGTTTGCGGGGGGGCCGAGAGACCCAGTACTTC
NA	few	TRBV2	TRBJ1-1	CASRRTANTEAFF	TGTGCCAGCAGGAGGACAGCGAACACTGAAGCTTTCTTT